These 22 T cell receptor beta chains were sequenced from one sample in a study of shared clonotypes between healthy human individuals. Naive CD8 cells lacked CD45RO and underwent positive selection for CCR7, leaving out terminally differentiated effector memory CD45RA+ cells. Assay used: immunoSEQ multiplex PCR; TCRdb lists only in-frame clones, some missing. The sample contains 1.5 million to 2.5 million clones, about 95% of which appear only once. The sequenced sample consisted of naive CD8+ T cells sorted from blood. The receptor set was obtained from a man younger than 35 in good health.

The chain joins TRBV11-2 to TRBJ2-3, with 7 nucleotides matching TRBD2. The V gene's germline CDR1 is SGHAT and CDR2 FQNNGV. The CDR3 runs 13 residues. The trim removed 8 bases at V and 5 bases at J, leaving 7 bases unmatched. The CDR3 protein is CASGGEEGDTQYF. Here the CDR3 DNA reads TGTGCCAGCGGGGGGGAGGAAGGAGATACGCAGTATTTT.

The J gene is TRBJ2-2, the V gene TRBV12-5; no clear D gene. Per germline, CDR1 LGHNT and CDR2 FRNRAP. Trimming stripped 6 bases from V and 8 bases from J, with 7 bases between. The CDR3 extends over 11 amino acids. CDR3 sequence: CASGPTGELFF. The CDR3 DNA reads as TGTGCTAGTGGACCTACAGGGGAGCTGTTTTTT.

A word on this clone: The same CDR3 is also encoded by other DNA sequences in this sample. The chain links TRBV7-9 to TRBJ1-6, with 7 nucleotides matching TRBD1. The CDR3 spans 16 residues. Germline V CDR1 and CDR2: SEHNR, FQNEAQ (reference sequence). After removal of 4 bases from V and 6 bases from J, the junction contained 9 bases not matched to a gene. The CDR3 DNA sequence: TGTGCCAGCAGCTCTTGGGACAGCCAGCCTAATTCACCCCTCCACTTT. It translates to CASSSWDSQPNSPLHF.

CDR3 amino acids: CASSLKRGGLTDTQYF. The CDR3 nucleotides are TGTGCCAGCAGCTTAAAGCGGGGGGGCCTCACAGATACGCAGTATTTT. The J gene is TRBJ2-3, the V gene TRBV9, with 10 bases identical to TRBD2. Per the germline V gene, CDR1 is SGDLS and CDR2 is YYNGEE. The CDR3 has 16 amino acids. J lost 2 bases, V lost 4 bases, and 7 bases had no gene match.

This chain links TRBV10-3 with TRBJ1-4; 11 bases fit TRBD1. Germline V CDR1 and CDR2: ENHRY, SYGVKD. V lost 6 bases and J lost 1; bases outside the gene matches: 4. The CDR3 length is 16 residues. The CDR3 DNA sequence: TGTGCCATCAGCGCCGGGACAGGGGGAACTAATGAAAAACTGTTTTTT. Translation gives CAISAGTGGTNEKLFF.

The V gene is TRBV30, the J gene TRBJ1-1; unclear D gene. Germline V gene sequence: CDR1 GTSNPN, CDR2 SVGIG (reference sequence). V lost 1 base to trimming and J lost 1 base, with 7 bases between them. This CDR3 is 13 amino acids long. The CDR3 is CAWSGVRNTEAFF. The CDR3 nucleotides read TGTGCCTGGAGTGGCGTTAGGAACACTGAAGCTTTCTTT.

The chain employs TRBV9 and TRBJ1-2; D is unclear. The CDR3 consists of 16 residues. In germline, CDR1 is SGDLS, CDR2 YYNGEE. The V gene lost 3 bases and the J gene lost 0 bases, with 15 bases spanning the gap. The CDR3: CASSAESTGSNYGYTF. CDR3 sequence (DNA): TGTGCCAGCAGCGCAGAAAGTACGGGATCTAACTATGGCTACACCTTC.

This chain connects TRBV7-9 to TRBJ2-7; no firm D call. This CDR3 is built from 15 residues. Trimming left V 3 bases short and J 5 bases short, with 17 bases between. CDR1 SEHNR and CDR2 FQNEAQ come from the germline V gene (reference sequence). DNA of the CDR3: TGTGCCAGCAGCTTTTTTCCGGGTATGTCTGACGAGCAGTACTTC. Its protein is CASSFFPGMSDEQYF.

The V gene is TRBV7-8, the J gene TRBJ2-7; 7 bases are shared with TRBD1. With V trimmed by 5 bases and J by 0 bases, 1 base remained unmatched. Germline assignment: CDR1 SGHVS and CDR2 FQNEAQ. The CDR3 consists of 13 residues. This CDR3 is CASSGDSSYEQYF. CDR3 coding DNA: TGTGCCAGCAGCGGGGACAGCTCCTACGAGCAGTACTTC.

This clone appeared once. The chain is built from TRBV6-6 and TRBJ2-7; 9 bases agree with TRBD2. Germline V gene lookup returns CDR1 MNHNY and CDR2 SVGAGI (reference sequence). The CDR3 extends over 14 amino acids. The J segment lost 6 bases and the V segment lost 6 bases, leaving 9 bases of the junction unmatched. The CDR3 protein is CASSRLAEIIEQYF. In DNA, the CDR3 is TGTGCCAGCAGCCGACTAGCGGAAATAATCGAGCAGTACTTC.

This sequence joins TRBV9 and TRBJ1-2; 7 positions agree with TRBD1. Looked up from germline, CDR1 is SGDLS and CDR2 is YYNGEE. V shed 4 bases and J 5 bases; nucleotides not matched to a gene: 11. This CDR3 region has 15 residues. This chain's CDR3 is CASSLTGANLYGYTF. The CDR3 DNA follows: TGTGCCAGCAGCCTAACAGGGGCGAACCTTTATGGCTACACCTTC.

V gene TRBV4-2 combines with J gene TRBJ1-6; D gene uncertain. Germline lookup yields CDR1 LGHNA and CDR2 YNFKEQ. The CDR3 is 13 amino acids. V was clipped by 0 bases and J by 10 bases, with 7 bases between them. CDR3 in amino acids: CASSQELLSPLHF. CDR3 bases: TGTGCCAGCAGCCAAGAACTTTTATCACCCCTCCACTTT.

The chain joins TRBV30 to TRBJ1-2, with D possibly matching TRBD1 (5 bases). V gave up 1 base and J gave up 3 bases, with 9 bases separating them. CDR1 and CDR2 (germline): GTSNPN, SVGIG (reference sequence). The CDR3 consists of 13 residues. CDR3 amino acids: CAWSDLGDYGYTF. CDR3 nucleotide sequence: TGTGCCTGGAGTGACCTAGGGGACTATGGCTACACCTTC.

The chain is built from TRBV6-5 and TRBJ1-1, with 7 nucleotides matching TRBD1. The trim removed 4 bases at V and 1 base at J, leaving 6 bases unmatched. This CDR3 has 15 amino acids. Germline lookup yields CDR1 MNHEY and CDR2 SVGAGI. The CDR3 region has the DNA TGTGCCAGCAGTTGGCCGGGACAGAAGAACACTGAAGCTTTCTTT. Translating it yields CASSWPGQKNTEAFF.

The chain links TRBV6-1 to TRBJ2-5; D not certain. V dropped 7 bases and J dropped 2 bases, with 17 bases sitting between them. The CDR3 loop spans 15 amino acids. CDR1 is MNHNS, CDR2 SASEGT, per germline. The CDR3 DNA follows: TGTGCCAGCAATGGACGGTTCCTAAAGCAAGAGACCCAGTACTTC. Residues: CASNGRFLKQETQYF.

The chain joins TRBV28 to TRBJ1-1; no definite D call. V was clipped by 7 bases and J by 1 base, with 10 bases between them. The CDR3 loop spans 13 amino acids. Germline lookup yields CDR1 MDHEN and CDR2 SYDVKM. The CDR3 DNA sequence: TGTGCCAGCACCAGGAGGGCGAACACTGAAGCTTTCTTT. This codes for CASTRRANTEAFF.

The chain links TRBV7-9 to TRBJ1-4; 9 nucleotides align to TRBD1. J lost 8 bases, V lost 5 bases, and 6 bases had no gene match. The CDR3 extends over 14 amino acids. Germline V lookup: CDR1 SEHNR, CDR2 FQNEAQ (reference sequence). DNA for the CDR3: TGTGCCAGCAGCCCGGGGACAGGGTCAGAAAAACTGTTTTTT. Its protein is CASSPGTGSEKLFF.

This clone was seen once. The sample holds other DNA sequences that translate to the same CDR3. This chain links TRBV2 with TRBJ2-7; TRBD2 agrees at 7 bases. The length of the CDR3 is 14 residues. V shed 3 bases, J shed 2 bases, and the junction held 4 bases outside the gene matches. Germline lookup yields CDR1 SNHLY and CDR2 FYNNEI. The CDR3 spells CASSEGGTTYEQYF. As DNA, the CDR3 is TGTGCCAGCAGTGAGGGGGGGACTACCTACGAGCAGTACTTC.

CDR3 residues: CASSLLVGFSGNTIYF. CDR3 DNA sequence: TGTGCCAGCAGCTTATTGGTGGGATTCTCTGGAAACACCATATATTTT. The J gene is TRBJ1-3, the V gene TRBV7-6; no definite D call. V was cut by 2 bases and J by 0 bases, with 11 bases left in between. Germline values: CDR1 SGHVS, CDR2 FNYEAQ. CDR3 length equals 16 residues.

The rearrangement uses TRBV9 and TRBJ2-7, with 7 bases lining up with TRBD2. Germline V gene data show CDR1 as SGDLS and CDR2 as YYNGEE. Germline trimming cut 4 bases from V and 5 bases from J; bases unmatched to any gene: 9. The CDR3 sequence is 14 residues long. In DNA form, the CDR3 reads TGTGCCAGCAGCACCGGACTAGGGGCCGACGAGCAGTACTTC. Translation: CASSTGLGADEQYF.

This clone was seen once. The rearrangement joins TRBV20-1 to TRBJ2-7; D is unclear. Trimming removed 3 bases at V and 6 bases at J, with 9 bases between. The CDR3 is made up of 11 amino acids. Germline V gene sequence: CDR1 DFQATT, CDR2 SNEGSKA (reference sequence). CDR3 amino acids: CSARSGVEQYF. Written as DNA, the CDR3 is TGCAGTGCTAGGTCTGGGGTCGAGCAGTACTTC.

DNA of the CDR3: TGCGCCAGTCAATCCCGCCCTTGGGTGGCAATCTACAATGAGCAGTTCTTC. Encoded protein: CASQSRPWVAIYNEQFF. The V gene is TRBV4-1, the J gene TRBJ2-1, with unresolved D. The CDR3 length is 17 residues. Trimming took off 9 bases at V and 3 bases at J, with 24 bases between the two ends. The V gene's germline CDR1 is MGHRA and CDR2 YSYEKL.